The sequence of this T cell receptor (beta chain) was determined in a study of blood T cell repertoires in COVID-19. Overall study context: Italy, Spain and the United States were the sources of the convalescent and acute COVID-19 samples. Nucleic acid was either cDNA or gDNA, and it came from T cells, B-cell-depleted T cells, or PBMCs.

In the source study's methods: Estimates of nucleated cell counts were drawn from the amplification of reference gene primers. Profiled with immunoSEQ multiplex PCR; TCRdb holds only in-frame clones, not every one. The DNA was the basis for D and trimming; V, J and clone size are from that table. The table has tens of thousands of clones, 80% to 90% seen once. The V gene end was trimmed by 0 bases and the J gene end by 3 bases; junction bases not matched to a gene: 4. This CDR3 has 15 residues. The germline V gene has CDR1 MDHEN and CDR2 SYDVKM. This chain joins TRBV28 and TRBJ2-5; TRBD1 matches at 7 bases. The receptor was derived from a man older than 75 with acute or convalescent COVID-19. What was sequenced was peripheral blood. As DNA, the CDR3 is TGTGCCAGCAGTTTATGGGGGACAGCCAAAGAGACCCAGTACTTC. Protein product: CASSLWGTAKETQYF.